This T cell receptor beta chain is drawn from a study of cytomegalovirus exposure and HLA in healthy donors. This PCR relied on a set of 60 Vbeta primers and 13 Jbeta primers. This table comes from immunoSEQ multiplex PCR, and its TCRdb copy is limited to in-frame clones, with some not included. This repertoire shows about 180,000 clones, 82% found once; its top ten account for about 1.5%. V was pared by 4 bases and J by 0 bases, with 4 bases of the junction left unmatched. This CDR3 spans 16 amino acids. The germline CDR1 and CDR2 sequences are MGHDK and SYGVNS. The chain links TRBV25-1 to TRBJ1-4; 8 bases map to TRBD1. The sequencing sample was made of PBMCs. The sequence derives from a man aged 40-49 years in good health and CMV-seronegative. In DNA, the CDR3 is TGTGCCAGCAGTGCCGGACAGGGTTCAACTAATGAAAAACTGTTTTTT. As protein: CASSAGQGSTNEKLFF.